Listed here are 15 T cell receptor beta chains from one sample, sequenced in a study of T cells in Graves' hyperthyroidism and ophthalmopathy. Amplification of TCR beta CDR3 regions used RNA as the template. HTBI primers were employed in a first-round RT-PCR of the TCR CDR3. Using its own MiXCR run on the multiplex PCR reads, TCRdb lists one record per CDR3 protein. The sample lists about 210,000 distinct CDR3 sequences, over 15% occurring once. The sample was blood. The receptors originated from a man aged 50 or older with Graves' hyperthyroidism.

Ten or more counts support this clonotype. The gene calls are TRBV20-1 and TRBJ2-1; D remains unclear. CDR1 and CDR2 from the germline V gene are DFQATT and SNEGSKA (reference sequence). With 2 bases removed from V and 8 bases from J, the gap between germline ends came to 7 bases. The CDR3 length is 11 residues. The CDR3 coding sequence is TGCAGTGCTAGAAGTGACTATGAGCAGTTCTTC. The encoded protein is CSARSDYEQFF.

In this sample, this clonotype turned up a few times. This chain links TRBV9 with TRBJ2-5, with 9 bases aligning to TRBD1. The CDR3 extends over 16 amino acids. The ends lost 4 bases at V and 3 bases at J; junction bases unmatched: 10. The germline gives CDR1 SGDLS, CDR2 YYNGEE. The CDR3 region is CASSPPGRTGEETQYF. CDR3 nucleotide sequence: TGTGCCAGCAGCCCGCCTGGTAGGACAGGGGAAGAGACCCAGTACTTC.

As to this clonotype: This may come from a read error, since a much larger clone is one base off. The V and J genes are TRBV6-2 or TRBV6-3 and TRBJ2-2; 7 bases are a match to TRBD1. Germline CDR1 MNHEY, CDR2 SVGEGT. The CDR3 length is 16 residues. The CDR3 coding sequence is TGTGCCAGCAGCGACCCCCGGGACAGAAACACCGAGGAGCTGTTTTTT. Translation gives CASSDPRDRNTEELFF.

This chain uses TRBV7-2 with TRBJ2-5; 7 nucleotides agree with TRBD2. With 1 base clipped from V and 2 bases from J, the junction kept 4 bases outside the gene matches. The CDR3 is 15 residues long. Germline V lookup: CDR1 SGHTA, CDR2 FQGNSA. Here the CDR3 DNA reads TGTGCCAGCAGCTTAGGCGGGAGTGCGCAAGAGACCCAGTACTTC. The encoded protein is CASSLGGSAQETQYF.

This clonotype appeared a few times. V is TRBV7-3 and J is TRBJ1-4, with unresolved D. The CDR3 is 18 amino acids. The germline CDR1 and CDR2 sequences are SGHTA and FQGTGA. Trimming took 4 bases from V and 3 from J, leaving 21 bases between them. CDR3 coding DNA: TGTGCCAGCAGCTGCACCATTTTGTCGGGTGCGGCTAATGAAAAACTGTTTTTT. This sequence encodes CASSCTILSGAANEKLFF.

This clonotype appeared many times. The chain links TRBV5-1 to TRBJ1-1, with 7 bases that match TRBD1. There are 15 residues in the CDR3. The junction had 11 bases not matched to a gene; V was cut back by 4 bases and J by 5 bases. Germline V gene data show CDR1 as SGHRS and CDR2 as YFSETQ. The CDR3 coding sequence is TGCGCCAGCAGCCCGGGGGCAGGGGGAGGAACTGAAGCTTTCTTT. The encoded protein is CASSPGAGGGTEAFF.

The CDR3 loop is CASSLFGSGTSLLQETQYF. The DNA of the CDR3 is TGTGCCAGCAGCTTATTCGGATCCGGGACTAGTTTACTCCAAGAGACCCAGTACTTC. The V gene is TRBV7-9, the J gene TRBJ2-5; TRBD2 matches at 8 bases. The V and J ends lost 2 bases and 1 base, in that order; junction bases with no gene match: 15. The V gene's germline CDR1 is SEHNR and CDR2 FQNEAQ (reference sequence). This CDR3 contains 19 residues.

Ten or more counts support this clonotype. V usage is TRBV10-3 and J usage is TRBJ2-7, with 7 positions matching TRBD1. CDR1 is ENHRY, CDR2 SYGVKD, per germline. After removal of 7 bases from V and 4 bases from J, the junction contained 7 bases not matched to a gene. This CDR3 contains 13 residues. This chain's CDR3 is CAITPDRSYEQYF. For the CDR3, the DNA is TGTGCCATCACCCCGGACAGGTCATACGAGCAGTACTTC.

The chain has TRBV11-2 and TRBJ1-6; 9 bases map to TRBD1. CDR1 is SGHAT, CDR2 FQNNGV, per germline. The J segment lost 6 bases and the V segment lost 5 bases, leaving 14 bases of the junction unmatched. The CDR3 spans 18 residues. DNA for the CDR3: TGTGCCAGCAGCAACAGGGGGCTTAGAGAGGCTCCTAATTCACCCCTCCACTTT. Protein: CASSNRGLREAPNSPLHF.

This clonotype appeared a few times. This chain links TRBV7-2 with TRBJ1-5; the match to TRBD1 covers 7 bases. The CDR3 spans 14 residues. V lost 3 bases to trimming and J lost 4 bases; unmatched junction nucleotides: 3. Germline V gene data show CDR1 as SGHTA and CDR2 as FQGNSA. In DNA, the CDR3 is TGTGCCAGCAGCTTCCGGGACAGAAATCAGCCCCAGCATTTT. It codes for CASSFRDRNQPQHF.

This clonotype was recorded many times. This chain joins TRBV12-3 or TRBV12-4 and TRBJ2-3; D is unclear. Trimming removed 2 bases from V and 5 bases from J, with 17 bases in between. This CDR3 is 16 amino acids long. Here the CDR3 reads CASSLPLGSGLDTQYF. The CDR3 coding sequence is TGTGCCAGCAGTTTACCCTTGGGTTCAGGCCTAGATACGCAGTATTTT.

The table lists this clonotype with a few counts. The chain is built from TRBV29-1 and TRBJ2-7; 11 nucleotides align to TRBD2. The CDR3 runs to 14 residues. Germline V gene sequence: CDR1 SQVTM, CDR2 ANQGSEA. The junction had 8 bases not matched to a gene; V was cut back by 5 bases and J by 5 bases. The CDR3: CSVSLLAGVHEQYF. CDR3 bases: TGCAGCGTTTCTTTACTAGCGGGAGTCCACGAGCAGTACTTC.

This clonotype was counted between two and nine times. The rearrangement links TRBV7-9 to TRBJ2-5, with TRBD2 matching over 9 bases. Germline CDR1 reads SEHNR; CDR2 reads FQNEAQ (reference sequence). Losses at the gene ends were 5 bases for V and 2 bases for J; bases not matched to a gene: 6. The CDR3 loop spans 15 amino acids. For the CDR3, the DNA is TGTGCCAGCAGCCAGAGGCTAGCGGGACAAGAGACCCAGTACTTC. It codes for CASSQRLAGQETQYF.

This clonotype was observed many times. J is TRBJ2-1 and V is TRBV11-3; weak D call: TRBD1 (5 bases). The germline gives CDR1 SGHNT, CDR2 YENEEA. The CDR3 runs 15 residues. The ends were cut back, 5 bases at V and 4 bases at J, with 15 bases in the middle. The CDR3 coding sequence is TGTGCCAGCAGCATGAGACAGCCACCATACAATGAGCAGTTCTTC. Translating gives CASSMRQPPYNEQFF.

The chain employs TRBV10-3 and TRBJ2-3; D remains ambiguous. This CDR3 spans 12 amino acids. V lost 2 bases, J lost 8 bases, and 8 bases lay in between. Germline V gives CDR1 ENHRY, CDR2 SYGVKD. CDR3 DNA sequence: TGTGCCATCAGTGAGCAAAGGGCTACGCAGTATTTT. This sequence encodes CAISEQRATQYF.